The rows below give T cell receptor beta chains drawn from one sample of a study of blood T cell repertoires in COVID-19. Sequencing was performed with immunoSEQ multiplex PCR; in TCRdb, only in-frame clones are kept and a portion is missing. Among over 20,000 clones, 89% were seen once, and the ten largest hold 9.7%. What was sequenced was peripheral blood. Receptors were obtained from a man between 65 and 85 years old with acute or convalescent COVID-19. CDR3s include the opening cysteine and the closing phenylalanine or tryptophan. Each record gives: D gene, clone size, J gene, V gene, CDR3 DNA, CDR3 protein. A D gene is named only where the DNA matches it firmly. Clone size is given for some rows only: seen once, a few or many times, or a class if the clone is expanded.

>-|-|TRBJ2-3|TRBV5-1
TGCGCCAGCAGCTTCGCGGAGACGATCCCAGATACGCAGTATTTT
CASSFAETIPDTQYF
>TRBD1|few|TRBJ1-5|TRBV6-1
TGTGCCAGCAGTGAGGGACAGGGGGCTCAGCCCCAGCATTTT
CASSEGQGAQPQHF
>TRBD1|-|TRBJ1-4|TRBV5-1
TGCGCCAGCAGCTTGGACAGGGGAGGTGGTGAAAAACTGTTTTTT
CASSLDRGGGEKLFF
>TRBD1|-|TRBJ1-5|TRBV3-1/TRBV3-2
TGTGCCAGCAGCCTCGGACAGGACAATCAGCCCCAGCATTTT
CASSLGQDNQPQHF
>TRBD1|-|TRBJ1-2|TRBV18
TGTGCCAGCTCACCGGGCAGGGGGGATGGCTACACCTTC
CASSPGRGDGYTF
>-|-|TRBJ2-2|TRBV6-5
TGTGCCAGCAGTTACCGCAGATTAAACACCGGGGAGCTGTTTTTT
CASSYRRLNTGELFF
>-|-|TRBJ1-4|TRBV9
TGTGCCAGCAGCGATAACGGGGCCCAGGGGGAAAAACTGTTTTTT
CASSDNGAQGEKLFF
>-|-|TRBJ1-3|TRBV7-3
TGTGCCAGCAGCCCGGGGGAGGGAAACACCATATATTTT
CASSPGEGNTIYF
>TRBD1|-|TRBJ1-6|TRBV19
TGTGCCAGTAGTGCCGGACAGGGGGGGAATTCACCCCTCCACTTT
CASSAGQGGNSPLHF
>TRBD1|-|TRBJ1-3|TRBV28
TGTGCCAGCAGAGTAGGGGGCCTGAGCTCTGGAAACACCATATATTTT
CASRVGGLSSGNTIYF
>-|once|TRBJ2-5|TRBV29-1
TGCAGCGTTGAGTCGGGGCAAGAGACCCAGTACTTC
CSVESGQETQYF
>-|once|TRBJ1-6|TRBV6-5
TGTGCCAGCTCGGAGGGTATGGGAAATAATTCACCCCTCCACTTT
CASSEGMGNNSPLHF
>TRBD1|-|TRBJ1-1|TRBV7-9
TGTGCCAGCAGTCTCAACCGGGACAGTGAAGCTTTCTTT
CASSLNRDSEAFF
>-|-|TRBJ1-1|TRBV2
TGTGCCAGCAGTGTTAACAGGGTAACTGAAGCTTTCTTT
CASSVNRVTEAFF
>-|-|TRBJ1-2|TRBV11-1
TGTGCCAGCAGCCCAATAACAGGGAAATCGGGCTACACCTTC
CASSPITGKSGYTF
>-|-|TRBJ2-7|TRBV28
TGTGCCAGCAGTCCAGACAGTCCCAGCTCCTACGAGCAGTACTTC
CASSPDSPSSYEQYF
>-|few|TRBJ2-1|TRBV24-1
TGTGCCACCAGTGATTGGGAGCAGAACAATGAGCAGTTCTTC
CATSDWEQNNEQFF
>TRBD1|medium-sized|TRBJ2-1|TRBV6-5
TGTGCCACCCGCTTAGGACAGGGGGCGGGTGAGCAGTTCTTC
CATRLGQGAGEQFF
>TRBD1|-|TRBJ1-5|TRBV5-1
TGCGCCAGCAGCCCACAGGGGGGCCGAAGCAATCAGCCCCAGCATTTT
CASSPQGGRSNQPQHF
>-|-|TRBJ2-1|TRBV3-1/TRBV3-2
TGTGCCAGCAGCCACCAACTGCGGGGCCATGAGCAGTTCTTC
CASSHQLRGHEQFF
>-|-|TRBJ1-1|TRBV28
TGTGCCAGCAGCCTATCCCTCGCCAGCGGGCCTGAAGCTTTCTTT
CASSLSLASGPEAFF
>-|-|TRBJ1-5|TRBV5-1
TGCGCCAGCAGCTTCGGGGGCAATCAGCCCCAGCATTTT
CASSFGGNQPQHF
>TRBD1|few|TRBJ1-2|TRBV19
TGTGCCAGTAGTATTATCTATAGGGGGACAGCAAACTATGGCTACACCTTC
CASSIIYRGTANYGYTF
>TRBD1|-|TRBJ1-1|TRBV5-6
TGTGCCAGCAGCTTGCTGACAGGGGGAGCTTTCTTT
CASSLLTGGAFF
>-|-|TRBJ2-2|TRBV6-6
TGTGCCAGCAGTAAACAGGGTCCGGGGGAGCTGTTTTTT
CASSKQGPGELFF
>TRBD1|-|TRBJ1-1|TRBV6-6
TGTGCCAGCAGGAGACAGGGTGGGAACACTGAAGCTTTCTTT
CASRRQGGNTEAFF
>-|-|TRBJ2-2|TRBV21-1
TGTGCCAGCAGCAAAGAAGGCGGGACCTACACCGGGGAGCTGTTTTTT
CASSKEGGTYTGELFF
>TRBD1|few|TRBJ2-1|TRBV6-1
TGTGCCAGCAGTGAAGCGCTTTGGGACAGGGGGCTGTACAATGAGCAGTTCTTC
CASSEALWDRGLYNEQFF
>TRBD2|-|TRBJ2-1|TRBV11-2
TGTGCCAGCAGCTTAAGGTCTAGCGGGCTTCACAATGAGCAGTTCTTC
CASSLRSSGLHNEQFF
>TRBD1|once|TRBJ2-1|TRBV30
TGTGCCTGGATGAGGGACAGGGCTTACAATGAGCAGTTCTTC
CAWMRDRAYNEQFF
>-|few|TRBJ1-1|TRBV5-1
TGCGCCAGCAGCTTGGCTGGCGGCCACAGGGCTGAAGCTTTCTTT
CASSLAGGHRAEAFF
>-|once|TRBJ2-2|TRBV28
TGTGCCAGCAGTCCCCGTCCGACAACTAACACCGGGGAGCTGTTTTTT
CASSPRPTTNTGELFF
>TRBD2|-|TRBJ2-5|TRBV23-1
TGCGCCAGCTGTCACGACCGAGCTTCGGCGGGGGTGGGAGAGACCCAGTACTTC
CASCHDRASAGVGETQYF
>-|-|TRBJ2-1|TRBV12-3/TRBV12-4
TGTGCCAGCAGTTTTGGGCTTGATGAGCAGTTCTTC
CASSFGLDEQFF
>-|few|TRBJ2-1|TRBV25-1
TGTGCCAGCAGTGTAGGGTCCAGGGTGGCGCGGAATGAGCAGTTCTTC
CASSVGSRVARNEQFF
>-|-|TRBJ2-3|TRBV19
TGTGCCAGTAGTATAGAGGTGGCTAGCACAGATACGCAGTATTTT
CASSIEVASTDTQYF
>TRBD2|few|TRBJ2-1|TRBV4-1
TGCGCCAGCAGCTCACTAGCGGGGCGCTCCTACAATGAGCAGTTCTTC
CASSSLAGRSYNEQFF
>-|-|TRBJ2-1|TRBV28
TGTGCCAGCAGCCTACAGAGCCTCGGTCGCAATGAGCAGTTCTTC
CASSLQSLGRNEQFF
>TRBD1|-|TRBJ1-4|TRBV5-1
TGCGCCAGCAGCCTGACAGGGGAGGAAGAAAAACTGTTTTTT
CASSLTGEEEKLFF
>TRBD2|-|TRBJ2-1|TRBV9
TGTGCCAGCAGCGTCGGGGGGAGTGGGAATGAGCAGTTCTTC
CASSVGGSGNEQFF
>-|once|TRBJ1-2|TRBV10-3
TGTGCCATTACTGGTGAGGCCCCGACTTCTAACTATGGCTACACCTTC
CAITGEAPTSNYGYTF
>TRBD2|-|TRBJ2-5|TRBV3-1/TRBV3-2
TGTGCCAGCAGCCAAGATCTCAAAGGACTAGCGGGGGCCGTCCAAGAGACCCAGTACTTC
CASSQDLKGLAGAVQETQYF
>-|-|TRBJ1-1|TRBV29-1
TGCAGCGGTTACAGGGCTCTGCACACTGAAGCTTTCTTT
CSGYRALHTEAFF
>-|-|TRBJ2-2|TRBV10-2
TGCGCCAGCGAGGGCACCGGGGAGCTGTTTTTT
CASEGTGELFF
>TRBD2|-|TRBJ2-1|TRBV12-5
TGTGCTAGTGGTTTGGCAACTAGCGTTGAGCAGTTCTTC
CASGLATSVEQFF
>-|-|TRBJ2-5|TRBV30
TGTGCCTGGAGTGTTACAGCACAAGAGACCCAGTACTTC
CAWSVTAQETQYF
>-|-|TRBJ2-1|TRBV15
TGTGCCACCAGCAGAGGTACCTACAATGAGCAGTTCTTC
CATSRGTYNEQFF
>TRBD1|-|TRBJ2-7|TRBV3-1/TRBV3-2
TGTGCCAGCAGTTCCGGACAGGCCCAGTACTTC
CASSSGQAQYF
>-|-|TRBJ2-7|TRBV4-1
TGCGCCAGCAGCCAAGAGGTCCAGGGGCCACCCTACGAGCAGTACTTC
CASSQEVQGPPYEQYF
>TRBD1|-|TRBJ1-2|TRBV5-6
TGTGCCAGCAGCCTGAATCCGGACAGGGCCCATGGCTACACCTTC
CASSLNPDRAHGYTF
>TRBD2|-|TRBJ2-1|TRBV18
TGTGCCAGCTCACCTGGCGGGGGGGGAGGCTCCTACAATGAGCAGTTCTTC
CASSPGGGGGSYNEQFF